This is a list of T cell receptor beta chains from one sample in a study of T cell repertoires in cytomegalovirus infection. Their specific antigens are unknown. TCRdb passed the reads through MiXCR, listing each CDR3 protein once. The table has approximately 1,000,000 distinct CDR3 sequences, roughly a third seen once. Source: cultured CD8+ T cells from PBMCs, taken from culture after CMV antigen stimulation. These receptors were taken from a human donor in good health (CMV status not recorded). Some clones in this sample may be carry-over from other donors' samples. CDR3s include the opening cysteine and the closing phenylalanine or tryptophan. The D gene is left open where the match is weak. Expanded clones are given a class, and other clones once, few, many or no size at all.

j_gene,d_gene,abundance,v_gene,CDR3nt,CDR3aa
TRBJ2-3,NA,NA,TRBV20-1,TGCAGTGCTAGAGATATACCGGGGACTTGGTCTAGCACAGATACGCAGTATTTT,CSARDIPGTWSSTDTQYF
TRBJ2-3,NA,NA,TRBV20-1,TGCAGTGCTAGACCGGACCAAGATGCTAGCACAGATACGCAGTATTTT,CSARPDQDASTDTQYF
TRBJ1-1,NA,few,TRBV6-1,TGTGCCAGCAGTGTTTTTCCAAGGAGGGGCCTGAACACTGAAGCTTTCTTT,CASSVFPRRGLNTEAFF
TRBJ1-5,TRBD1,NA,TRBV7-8,TGTGCCAGCAGCTTAGGGACAGGGGTTTATCAGCCCCAGCATTTT,CASSLGTGVYQPQHF
TRBJ2-1,TRBD2,many,TRBV6-1,TGTGCCGGCACCAGCGGGGGGGCATCAAATGAGCAGTTCTTC,CAGTSGGASNEQFF
TRBJ2-2,TRBD1,few,TRBV7-9,TGTGCCAGCAGCCGTACTTTTCGGACAGGGGGAAGTGATTACATATTGAACACCGGGGAGCTGTTTTTT,CASSRTFRTGGSDYILNTGELFF
TRBJ2-1,NA,many,TRBV7-8,TGTGCCAGCAGCGGGGGGTCCGATGAGCAGTTCTTC,CASSGGSDEQFF
TRBJ1-1,NA,few,TRBV5-6,TGTGCCAGCAGCTTTCGCGGGGTTCGGTTGAACACTGAAGCTTTCTTT,CASSFRGVRLNTEAFF
TRBJ2-1,NA,NA,TRBV27,TGTGCCAGCAGTATAGGGGGTACTAACTACAATGAGCAGTTCTTC,CASSIGGTNYNEQFF
TRBJ1-2,TRBD1,NA,TRBV2,TGTGCCAGCAGTGGCGGACAGGGTCGAGGCTATGGCTACACCTTC,CASSGGQGRGYGYTF
TRBJ1-6,NA,NA,TRBV7-8,TGTGCCAGCAGCTCGCCTCATATGGGGGACGTCTATAATTCACCCCTCCACTTT,CASSSPHMGDVYNSPLHF
TRBJ1-2,NA,NA,TRBV20-1,TGCAGTGCTGCCGGACCCGACAGTTTCAATGGCTACACCTTC,CSAAGPDSFNGYTF
TRBJ1-1,TRBD1,NA,TRBV19,TGTGCCAGTAAGAAGGGACAGGGAGGCACTGAAGCTTTCTTT,CASKKGQGGTEAFF
TRBJ2-7,NA,NA,TRBV6-1,TGTGCCAGCAGTTCGTGGGGGGCGGAGTACGAGCAGTACTTC,CASSSWGAEYEQYF
TRBJ1-2,TRBD1,NA,TRBV4-1,TGCGCCAGCAGCCCCACTTGGGGCAGGGGGCGAACGGACTATGGCTACACCTTC,CASSPTWGRGRTDYGYTF
TRBJ2-5,NA,NA,TRBV5-6,TGTGCCAGCAGCTTCCCAGGGGAGGGGGAGACCCAGTACTTC,CASSFPGEGETQYF
TRBJ1-2,NA,NA,TRBV15,TGTGCCACCAGCAGAGATAGAGGAGGGACGGACGGCTACACCTTC,CATSRDRGGTDGYTF
TRBJ1-6,TRBD1,few,TRBV7-9,TGTGCCAGCAGCAAAGGACAGGGTTTGCCTCCCAGATTCGTTTCACCCCTCCACTTT,CASSKGQGLPPRFVSPLHF
TRBJ1-4,TRBD1,NA,TRBV20-1,TGCAGTGCTACCGATTCGACAGGGCCACTGTTTTTT,CSATDSTGPLFF
TRBJ1-1,TRBD1,few,TRBV20-1,TGCAGTGCCAGGAGGGACAGGGATCTTATGACGAGCACTGAAGCTTTCTTT,CSARRDRDLMTSTEAFF
TRBJ2-1,NA,NA,TRBV19,TGTGCCAGTAGTATTACAAGGACAAGTGAGCAGTTCTTC,CASSITRTSEQFF
TRBJ2-5,NA,NA,TRBV6-1,TGTGCCAGCAGTCCAACGGCAGGGGCGGGCGAGACCCAGTACTTC,CASSPTAGAGETQYF
TRBJ2-1,TRBD1,few,TRBV12-3/TRBV12-4,TGTGCCAGCAGAGACAGGGATGAGCAGTTCTTC,CASRDRDEQFF
TRBJ1-1,TRBD1,NA,TRBV4-3,TGCGCCAGCAGCCGACGGACAGGGCGCACTGAAGCTTTCTTT,CASSRRTGRTEAFF
TRBJ2-5,NA,many,TRBV7-2,TGTGCCAGCAGCACCTGGGGACTGGTGGAGACCCAGTACTTC,CASSTWGLVETQYF
TRBJ1-2,NA,NA,TRBV6-1,TGTGCCAGCAGTGAAGGGGTGGATCTTTACACCTTC,CASSEGVDLYTF
TRBJ2-1,TRBD1,NA,TRBV5-1,TGCGCCAGCAGCTGGACGACAGGGACCTCCTACAATGAGCAGTTCTTC,CASSWTTGTSYNEQFF
TRBJ1-2,NA,many,TRBV7-2,TGTGCCAGCAGCATCGGGGGAGACTATGGCTACACCTTC,CASSIGGDYGYTF
TRBJ2-1,NA,few,TRBV12-3/TRBV12-4,TGTGCCAGCTCGCGGGGTCGCTACAATGAGCAGTTCTTC,CASSRGRYNEQFF
TRBJ2-2,NA,few,TRBV29-1,TGCAGCGTTGCAGGGACCGGGGAGCTGTTTTTT,CSVAGTGELFF
TRBJ2-1,NA,NA,TRBV5-6,TGTGCCAGCAGCTTGCTAGCTGCCGAGCAGTTCTTC,CASSLLAAEQFF